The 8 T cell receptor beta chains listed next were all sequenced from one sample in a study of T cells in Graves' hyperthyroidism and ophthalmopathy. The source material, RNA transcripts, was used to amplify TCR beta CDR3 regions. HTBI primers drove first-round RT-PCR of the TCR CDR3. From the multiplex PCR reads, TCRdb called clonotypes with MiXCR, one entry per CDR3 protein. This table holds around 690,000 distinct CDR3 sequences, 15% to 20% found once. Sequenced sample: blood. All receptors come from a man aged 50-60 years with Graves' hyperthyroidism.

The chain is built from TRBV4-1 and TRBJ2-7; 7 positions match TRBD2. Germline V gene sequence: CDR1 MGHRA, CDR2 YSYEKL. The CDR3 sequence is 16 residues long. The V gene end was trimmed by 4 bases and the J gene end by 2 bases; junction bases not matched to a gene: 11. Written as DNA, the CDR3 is TGCGCCAGCAGCCCTACTGTGGGGGAGGGCCCCTACGAGCAGTACTTC. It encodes CASSPTVGEGPYEQYF.

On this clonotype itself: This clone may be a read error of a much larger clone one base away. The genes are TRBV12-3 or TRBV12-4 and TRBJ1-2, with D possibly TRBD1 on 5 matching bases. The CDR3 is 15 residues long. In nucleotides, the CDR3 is TGTGCCAGCAGTTTAGCGGCAGGGAAAGGCTATAGCTACACCTTC. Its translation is CASSLAAGKGYSYTF.

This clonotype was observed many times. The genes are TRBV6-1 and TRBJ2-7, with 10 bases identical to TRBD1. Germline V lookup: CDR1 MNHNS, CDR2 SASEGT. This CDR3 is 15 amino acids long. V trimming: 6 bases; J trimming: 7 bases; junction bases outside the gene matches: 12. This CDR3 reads CASSQPGTGAEEQYF. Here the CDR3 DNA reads TGTGCCAGCAGCCAACCCGGGACAGGGGCGGAGGAGCAGTACTTC.

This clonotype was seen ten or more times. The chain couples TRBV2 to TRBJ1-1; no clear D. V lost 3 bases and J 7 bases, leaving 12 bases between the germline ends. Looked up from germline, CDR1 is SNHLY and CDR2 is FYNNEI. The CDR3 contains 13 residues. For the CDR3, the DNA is TGTGCCAGCAGTGATTCCCAAATCGGTGAAGCTTTCTTT. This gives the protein CASSDSQIGEAFF.

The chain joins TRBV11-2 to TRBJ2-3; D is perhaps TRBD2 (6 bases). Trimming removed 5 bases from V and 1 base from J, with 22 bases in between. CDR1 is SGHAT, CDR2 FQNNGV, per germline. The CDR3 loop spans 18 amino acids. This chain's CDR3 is CASSQVGEWRDRTDTQYF. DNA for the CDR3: TGTGCCAGCAGCCAGGTGGGGGAGTGGCGGGACCGCACAGATACGCAGTATTTT.

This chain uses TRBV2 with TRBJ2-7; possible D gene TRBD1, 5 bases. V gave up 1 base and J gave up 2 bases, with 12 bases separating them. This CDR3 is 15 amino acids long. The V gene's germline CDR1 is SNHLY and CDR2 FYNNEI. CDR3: CASSEGTGTTYEQYF. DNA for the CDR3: TGTGCCAGCAGTGAAGGTACAGGTACCACCTACGAGCAGTACTTC.

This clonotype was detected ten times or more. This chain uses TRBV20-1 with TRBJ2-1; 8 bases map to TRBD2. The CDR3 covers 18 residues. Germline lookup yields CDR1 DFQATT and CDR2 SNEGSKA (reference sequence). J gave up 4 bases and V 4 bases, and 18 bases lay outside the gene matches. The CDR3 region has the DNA TGCAGTGCTAATATGGTAGCGGGGTCATCTTTTCAATACAATGAGCAGTTCTTC. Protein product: CSANMVAGSSFQYNEQFF.

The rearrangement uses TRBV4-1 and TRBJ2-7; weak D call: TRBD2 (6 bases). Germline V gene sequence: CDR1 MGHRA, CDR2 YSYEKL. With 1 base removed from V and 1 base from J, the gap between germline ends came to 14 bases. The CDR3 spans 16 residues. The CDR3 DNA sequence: TGCGCCAGCAGCCAAGCCGGGACGGGACTTTCCTACGAGCAGTACTTC. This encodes CASSQAGTGLSYEQYF.